Sequencing of this T cell receptor beta chain was carried out in a study of T cells in Graves' hyperthyroidism and ophthalmopathy. As for the study in general: Peripheral blood specimens were obtained at initial diagnosis, prior to any treatment.

Germline values: CDR1 SGHNT, CDR2 YYREEE (reference sequence). The CDR3 covers 13 residues. V gave up 3 bases and J gave up 4 bases, with 10 bases separating them. Amplification of TCR beta CDR3 regions used RNA as the template. Initially, a first-round RT-PCR of the TCR CDR3 employed the HTBI primer set. TCRdb re-called the multiplex PCR reads through MiXCR, storing one row per CDR3 protein. This table has hundreds of thousands of distinct CDR3 sequences, about a third appearing once. Fresh 10 ml peripheral blood yielded PBMCs. The specimen was blood. This TCR was sampled from a woman between 35 and 50 years old with Graves' hyperthyroidism. This chain links TRBV5-4 with TRBJ1-2; D gene uncertain. This CDR3 reads CASSSHPPYGYTF. CDR3 DNA sequence: TGTGCCAGCAGCTCGCACCCCCCCTATGGCTACACCTTC.